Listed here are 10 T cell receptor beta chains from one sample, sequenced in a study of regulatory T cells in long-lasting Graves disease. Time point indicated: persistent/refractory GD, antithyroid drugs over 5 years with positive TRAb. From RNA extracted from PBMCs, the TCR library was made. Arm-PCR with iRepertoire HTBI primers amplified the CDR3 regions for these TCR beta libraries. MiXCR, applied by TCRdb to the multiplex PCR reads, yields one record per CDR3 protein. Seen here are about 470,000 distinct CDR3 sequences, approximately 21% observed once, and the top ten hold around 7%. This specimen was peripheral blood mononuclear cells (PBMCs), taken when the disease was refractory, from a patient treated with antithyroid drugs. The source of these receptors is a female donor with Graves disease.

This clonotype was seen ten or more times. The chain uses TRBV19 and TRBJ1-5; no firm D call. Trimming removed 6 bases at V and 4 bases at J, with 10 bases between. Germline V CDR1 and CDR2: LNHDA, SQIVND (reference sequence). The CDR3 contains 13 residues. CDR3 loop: CASRGQPNQPQHF. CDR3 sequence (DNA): TGTGCCAGTAGAGGTCAGCCGAATCAGCCCCAGCATTTT.

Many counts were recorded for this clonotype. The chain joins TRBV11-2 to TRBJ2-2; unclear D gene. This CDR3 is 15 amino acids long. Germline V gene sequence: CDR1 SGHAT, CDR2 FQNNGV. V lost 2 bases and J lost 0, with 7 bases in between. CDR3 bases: TGTGCCAGCAGCTTATTTGCAGCGAACACCGGGGAGCTGTTTTTT. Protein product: CASSLFAANTGELFF.

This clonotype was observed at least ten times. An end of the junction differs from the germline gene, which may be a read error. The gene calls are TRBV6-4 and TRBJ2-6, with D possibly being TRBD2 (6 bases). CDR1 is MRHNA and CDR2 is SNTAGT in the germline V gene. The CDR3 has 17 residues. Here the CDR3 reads CASSYSGSHSGANVLTF. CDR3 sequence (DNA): TGTGCCAGCAGTTACTCCGGGAGTCACTCTGGGGCCAACGTCCTGACTTTC.

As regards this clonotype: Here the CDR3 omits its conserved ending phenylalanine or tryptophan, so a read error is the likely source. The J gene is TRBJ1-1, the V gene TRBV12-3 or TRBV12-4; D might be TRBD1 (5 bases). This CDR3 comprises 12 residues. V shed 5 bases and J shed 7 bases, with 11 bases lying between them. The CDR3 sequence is CASSLDSSEAFS. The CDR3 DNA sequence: TGTGCCAGCAGTCTTGACAGTAGTGAAGCTTTCTCT.

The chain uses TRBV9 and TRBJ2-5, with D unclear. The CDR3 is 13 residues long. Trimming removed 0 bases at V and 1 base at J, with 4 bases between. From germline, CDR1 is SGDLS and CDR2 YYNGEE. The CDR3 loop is CASSVAPQETQYF. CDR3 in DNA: TGTGCCAGCAGCGTAGCTCCCCAAGAGACCCAGTACTTC.

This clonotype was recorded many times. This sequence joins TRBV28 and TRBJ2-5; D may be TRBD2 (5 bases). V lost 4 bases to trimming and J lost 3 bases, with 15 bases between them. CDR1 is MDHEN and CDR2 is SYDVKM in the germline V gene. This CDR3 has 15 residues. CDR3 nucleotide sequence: TGTGCCAGCAGTTCCCCTGCGGGCGGCGAAGAGACCCAGTACTTC. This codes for CASSSPAGGEETQYF.

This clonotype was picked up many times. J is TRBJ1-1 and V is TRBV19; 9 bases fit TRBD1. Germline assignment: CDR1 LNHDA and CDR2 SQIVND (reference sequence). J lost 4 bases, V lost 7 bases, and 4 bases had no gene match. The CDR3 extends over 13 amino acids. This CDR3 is CASTRGQGTEAFF. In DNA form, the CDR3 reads TGTGCCAGTACCCGGGGACAGGGCACTGAAGCTTTCTTT.

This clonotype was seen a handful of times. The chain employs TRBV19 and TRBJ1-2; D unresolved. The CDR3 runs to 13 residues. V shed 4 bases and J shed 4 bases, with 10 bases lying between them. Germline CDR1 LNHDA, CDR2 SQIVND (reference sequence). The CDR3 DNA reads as TGTGCCAGTAGTAAAACAGAAGCCTATGGCTACACCTTC. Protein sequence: CASSKTEAYGYTF.

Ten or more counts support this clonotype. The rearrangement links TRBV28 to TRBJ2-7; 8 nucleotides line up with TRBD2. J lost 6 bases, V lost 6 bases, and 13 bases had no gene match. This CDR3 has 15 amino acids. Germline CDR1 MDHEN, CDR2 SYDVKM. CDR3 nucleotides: TGTGCCAGCAGACTCCCCGGGACTAGGTCCGCCGAGCAGTACTTC. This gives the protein CASRLPGTRSAEQYF. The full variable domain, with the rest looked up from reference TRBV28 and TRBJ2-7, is DVKVTQSSRYLVKRTGEKVFLECVQDMDHENMFWYRQDPGLGLRLIYFSYDVKMKEKGDIPEGYSVSREKKERFSLILESASTNQTSMYLCASRLPGTRSAEQYFGPGTRLTVT.

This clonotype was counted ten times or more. The CDR3 bases are TGTGCCAGCAGACGGGTCTACGAGCAGTACTTC. It translates to CASRRVYEQYF. This chain connects TRBV6-1 to TRBJ2-7; D uncertain. The CDR3 loop spans 11 amino acids. Trimming shortened V by 6 bases and J by 3 bases, and 6 bases separated the two germline ends. Germline V CDR1 and CDR2: MNHNS, SASEGT.